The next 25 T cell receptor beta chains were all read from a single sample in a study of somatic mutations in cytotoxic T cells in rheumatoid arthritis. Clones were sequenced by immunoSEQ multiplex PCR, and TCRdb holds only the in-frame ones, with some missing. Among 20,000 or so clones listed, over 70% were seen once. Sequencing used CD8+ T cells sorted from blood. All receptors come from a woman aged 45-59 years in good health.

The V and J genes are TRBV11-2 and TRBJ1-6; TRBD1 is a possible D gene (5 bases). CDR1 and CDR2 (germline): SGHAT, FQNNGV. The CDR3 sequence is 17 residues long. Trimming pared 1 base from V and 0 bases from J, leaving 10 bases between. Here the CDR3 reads CASSLVDTFSYNSPLHF. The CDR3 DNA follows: TGTGCCAGCAGCTTAGTGGACACCTTCTCCTATAATTCACCCCTCCACTTT. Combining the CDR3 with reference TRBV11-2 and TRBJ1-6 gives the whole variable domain EAGVAQSPRYKIIEKRQSVAFWCNPISGHATLYWYQQILGQGPKLLIQFQNNGVVDDSQLPKDRFSAERLKGVDSTLKIQPAKLEDSAVYLCASSLVDTFSYNSPLHFGNGTRLTVT.

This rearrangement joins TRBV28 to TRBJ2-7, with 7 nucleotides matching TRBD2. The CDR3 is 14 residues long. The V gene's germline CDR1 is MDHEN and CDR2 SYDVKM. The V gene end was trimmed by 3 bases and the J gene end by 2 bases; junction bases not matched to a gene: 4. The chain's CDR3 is CASSLGGATYEQYF. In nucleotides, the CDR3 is TGTGCCAGCAGTTTGGGAGGGGCGACCTACGAGCAGTACTTC.

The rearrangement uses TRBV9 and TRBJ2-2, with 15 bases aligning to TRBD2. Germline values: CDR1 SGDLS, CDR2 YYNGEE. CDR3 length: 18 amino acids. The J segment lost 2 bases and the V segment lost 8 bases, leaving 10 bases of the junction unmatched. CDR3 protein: CARSPGLAGGLNTGELFF. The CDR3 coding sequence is TGTGCCAGGTCCCCGGGACTAGCGGGAGGACTTAACACCGGGGAGCTGTTTTTT. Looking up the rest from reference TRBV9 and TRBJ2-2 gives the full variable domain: DSGVTQTPKHLITATGQRVTLRCSPRSGDLSVYWYQQSLDQGLQFLIQYYNGEERAKGNILERFSAQQFPDLHSELNLSSLELGDSALYFCARSPGLAGGLNTGELFFGEGSRLTVL.

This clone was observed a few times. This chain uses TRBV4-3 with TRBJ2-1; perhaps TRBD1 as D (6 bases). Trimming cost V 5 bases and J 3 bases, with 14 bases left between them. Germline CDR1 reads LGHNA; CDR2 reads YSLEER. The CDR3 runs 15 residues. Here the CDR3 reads CASSERPGDYNEQFF. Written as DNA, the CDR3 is TGCGCCAGCAGCGAAAGGCCAGGGGACTACAATGAGCAGTTCTTC.

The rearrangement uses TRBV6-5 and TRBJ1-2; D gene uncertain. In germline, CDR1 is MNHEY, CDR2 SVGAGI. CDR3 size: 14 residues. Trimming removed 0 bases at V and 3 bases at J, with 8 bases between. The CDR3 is CASSYSPGYYGYTF. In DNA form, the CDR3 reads TGTGCCAGCAGTTACTCGCCAGGCTACTATGGCTACACCTTC.

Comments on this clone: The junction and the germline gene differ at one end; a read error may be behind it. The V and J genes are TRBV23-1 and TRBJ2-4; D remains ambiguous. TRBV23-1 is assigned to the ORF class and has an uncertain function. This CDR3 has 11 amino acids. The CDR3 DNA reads TGCGCCAGCCTCAATACGGCCTCCGGATGCTTC. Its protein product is CASLNTASGCF.

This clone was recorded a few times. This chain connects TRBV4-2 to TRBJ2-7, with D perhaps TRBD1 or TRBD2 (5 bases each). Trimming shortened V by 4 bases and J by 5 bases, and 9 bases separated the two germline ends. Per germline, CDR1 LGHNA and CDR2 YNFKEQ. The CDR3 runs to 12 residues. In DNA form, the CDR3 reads TGTGCCAGCAGCCGGGGGTCCCACGAGCAGTACTTC. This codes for CASSRGSHEQYF.

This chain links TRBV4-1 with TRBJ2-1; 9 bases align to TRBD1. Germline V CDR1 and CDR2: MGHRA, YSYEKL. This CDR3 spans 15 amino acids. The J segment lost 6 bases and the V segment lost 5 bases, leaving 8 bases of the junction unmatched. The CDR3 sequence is CASSIRDRASNEQFF. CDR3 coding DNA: TGCGCCAGCAGCATCCGGGACAGGGCCTCCAATGAGCAGTTCTTC.

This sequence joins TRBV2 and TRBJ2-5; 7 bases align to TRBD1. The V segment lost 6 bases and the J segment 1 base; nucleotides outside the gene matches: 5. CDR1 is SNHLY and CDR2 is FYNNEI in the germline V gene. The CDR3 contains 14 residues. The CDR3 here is CASSMGQLQETQYF. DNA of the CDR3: TGTGCCAGCAGCATGGGACAGCTCCAAGAGACCCAGTACTTC.

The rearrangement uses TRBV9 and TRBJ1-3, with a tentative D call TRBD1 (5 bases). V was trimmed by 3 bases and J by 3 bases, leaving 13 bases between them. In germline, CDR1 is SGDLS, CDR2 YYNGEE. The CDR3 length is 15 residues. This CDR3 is CASSDATDNGNTIYF. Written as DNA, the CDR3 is TGTGCCAGCAGCGATGCGACAGACAATGGAAACACCATATATTTT.

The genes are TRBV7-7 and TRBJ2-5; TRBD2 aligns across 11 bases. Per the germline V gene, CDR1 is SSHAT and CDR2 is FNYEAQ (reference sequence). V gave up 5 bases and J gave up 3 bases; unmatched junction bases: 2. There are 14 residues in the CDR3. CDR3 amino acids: CASSPGLAEETQYF. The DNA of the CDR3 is TGTGCCAGCAGCCCGGGACTAGCGGAAGAGACCCAGTACTTC.

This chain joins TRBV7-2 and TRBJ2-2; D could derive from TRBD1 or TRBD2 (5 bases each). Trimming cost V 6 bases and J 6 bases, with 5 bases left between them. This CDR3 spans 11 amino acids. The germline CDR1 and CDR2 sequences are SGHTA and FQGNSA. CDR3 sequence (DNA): TGTGCCAGCAGGGGGGCCGGGGAGCTGTTTTTT. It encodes CASRGAGELFF.

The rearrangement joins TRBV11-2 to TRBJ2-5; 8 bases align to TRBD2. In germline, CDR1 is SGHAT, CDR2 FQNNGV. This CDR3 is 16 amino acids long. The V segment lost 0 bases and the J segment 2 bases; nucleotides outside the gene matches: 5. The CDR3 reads CASSLDLSGSQETQYF. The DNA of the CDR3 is TGTGCCAGCAGCTTAGATCTAAGCGGGAGTCAAGAGACCCAGTACTTC. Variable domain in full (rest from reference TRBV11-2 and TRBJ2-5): EAGVAQSPRYKIIEKRQSVAFWCNPISGHATLYWYQQILGQGPKLLIQFQNNGVVDDSQLPKDRFSAERLKGVDSTLKIQPAKLEDSAVYLCASSLDLSGSQETQYFGPGTRLLVL.

The CDR3 reads CASSAQGYQPQHF. DNA of the CDR3: TGTGCCAGCAGTGCCCAGGGCTACCAGCCCCAGCATTTT. The V gene is TRBV6-5, the J gene TRBJ1-5, with D perhaps matching TRBD1 (5 bases). Germline CDR1 is MNHEY and CDR2 is SVGAGI. The CDR3 is made up of 13 amino acids. Trimming removed 5 bases from V and 7 bases from J, with 12 bases in between.

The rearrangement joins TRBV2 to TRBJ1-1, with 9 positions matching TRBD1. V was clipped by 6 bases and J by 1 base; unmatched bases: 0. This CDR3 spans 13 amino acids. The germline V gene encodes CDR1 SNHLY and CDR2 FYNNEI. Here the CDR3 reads CASRGQGNTEAFF. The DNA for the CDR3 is TGTGCCAGCAGGGGACAGGGGAACACTGAAGCTTTCTTT.

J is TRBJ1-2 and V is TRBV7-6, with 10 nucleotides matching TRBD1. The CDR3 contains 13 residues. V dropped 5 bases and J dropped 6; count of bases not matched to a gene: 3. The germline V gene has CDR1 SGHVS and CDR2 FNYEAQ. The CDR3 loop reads CASSGDRGHGYTF. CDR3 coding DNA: TGTGCCAGCAGCGGCGACAGGGGGCATGGCTACACCTTC.

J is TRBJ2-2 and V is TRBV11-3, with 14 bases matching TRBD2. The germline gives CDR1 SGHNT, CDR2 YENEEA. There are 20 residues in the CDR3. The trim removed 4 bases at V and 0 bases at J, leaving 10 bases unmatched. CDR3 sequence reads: CASSSGTSGSLNPNTGELFF. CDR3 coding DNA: TGTGCCAGCAGCTCCGGGACTAGCGGGAGTTTAAACCCGAACACCGGGGAGCTGTTTTTT.

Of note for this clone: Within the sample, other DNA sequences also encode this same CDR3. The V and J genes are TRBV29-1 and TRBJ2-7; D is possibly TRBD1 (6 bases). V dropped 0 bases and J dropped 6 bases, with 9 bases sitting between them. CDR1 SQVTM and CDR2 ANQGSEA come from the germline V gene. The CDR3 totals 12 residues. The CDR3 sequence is CSVEDGGGEQYF. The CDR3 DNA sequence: TGCAGCGTTGAAGATGGGGGCGGCGAGCAGTACTTC.

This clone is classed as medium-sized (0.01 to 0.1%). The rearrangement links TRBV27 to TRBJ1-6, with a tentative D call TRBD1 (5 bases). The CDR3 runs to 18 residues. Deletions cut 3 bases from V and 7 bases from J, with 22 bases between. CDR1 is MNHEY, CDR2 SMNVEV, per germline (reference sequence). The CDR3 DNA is TGTGCCAGCAGTTTGGACGGGACCCATCAAGGATGGAATTCACCCCTCCACTTT. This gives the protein CASSLDGTHQGWNSPLHF.

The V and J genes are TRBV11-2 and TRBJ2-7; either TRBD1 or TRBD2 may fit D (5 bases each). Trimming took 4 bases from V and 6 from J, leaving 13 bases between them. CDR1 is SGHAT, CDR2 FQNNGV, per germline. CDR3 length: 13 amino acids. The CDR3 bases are TGTGCCAGCAGCTCAGGTACGAGGGGCGAGCAGTACTTC. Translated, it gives CASSSGTRGEQYF.

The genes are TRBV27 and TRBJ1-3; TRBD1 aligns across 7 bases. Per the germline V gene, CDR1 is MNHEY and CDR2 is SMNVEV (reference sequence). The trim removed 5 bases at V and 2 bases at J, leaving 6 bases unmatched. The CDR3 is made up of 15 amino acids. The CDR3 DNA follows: TGTGCCAGCAGTCCGACGACAGGGCCTGGAAACACCATATATTTT. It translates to CASSPTTGPGNTIYF.

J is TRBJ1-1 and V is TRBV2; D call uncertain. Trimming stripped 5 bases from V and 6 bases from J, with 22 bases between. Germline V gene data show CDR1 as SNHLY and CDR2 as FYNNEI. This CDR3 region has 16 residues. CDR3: CASSPTLSIYGAEAFF. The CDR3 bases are TGTGCCAGCAGTCCCACCCTTTCGATTTATGGGGCTGAAGCTTTCTTT.

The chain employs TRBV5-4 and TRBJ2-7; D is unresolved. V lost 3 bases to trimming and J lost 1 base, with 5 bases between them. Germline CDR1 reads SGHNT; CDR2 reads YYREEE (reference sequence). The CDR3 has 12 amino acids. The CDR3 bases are TGTGCCAGCAGCTCCTCATCCTACGAGCAGTACTTC. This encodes CASSSSSYEQYF.

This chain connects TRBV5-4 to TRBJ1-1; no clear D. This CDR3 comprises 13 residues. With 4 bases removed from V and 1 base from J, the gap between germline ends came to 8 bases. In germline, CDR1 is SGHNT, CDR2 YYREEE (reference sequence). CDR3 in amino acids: CASSPKGNTEAFF. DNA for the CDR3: TGTGCCAGCAGCCCCAAAGGGAACACTGAAGCTTTCTTT.

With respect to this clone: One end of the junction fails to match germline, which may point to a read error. The CDR3: CASSLARGRGDEQYF. The CDR3 nucleotides are TGTGCCAGCAGCTTGGCCCGGGGGAGGGGGGACGAGCAGTACTTC. The V call is TRBV5-3, the J call TRBJ2-7; tentative D call: TRBD2 (7 bases). TRBV5-3 is identified as an open reading frame with a role that is uncertain. This CDR3 has 15 residues.